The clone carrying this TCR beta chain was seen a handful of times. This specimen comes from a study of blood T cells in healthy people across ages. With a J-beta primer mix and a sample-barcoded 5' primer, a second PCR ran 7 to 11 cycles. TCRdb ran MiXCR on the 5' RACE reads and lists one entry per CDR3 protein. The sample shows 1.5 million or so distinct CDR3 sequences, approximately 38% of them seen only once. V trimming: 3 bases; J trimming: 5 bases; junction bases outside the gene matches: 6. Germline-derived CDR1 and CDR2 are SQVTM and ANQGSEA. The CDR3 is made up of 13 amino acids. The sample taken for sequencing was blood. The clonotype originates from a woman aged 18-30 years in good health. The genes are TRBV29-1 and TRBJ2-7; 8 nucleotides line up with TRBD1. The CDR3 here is CSVDWQGADEQYF. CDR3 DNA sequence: TGCAGCGTTGATTGGCAGGGGGCCGACGAGCAGTACTTC.